This entry lists 9 T cell receptor beta chains sequenced from one sample in a study of T cell responses to AZD1222 COVID-19 vaccine. Repertoires were generated with immunoSEQ multiplex PCR, while TCRdb's copy carries only in-frame clones and drops some. The sample includes fewer than 150,000 clones, roughly 91% of them seen just once. The specimen was peripheral blood, collected on day 0 of AZD1222 vaccination. The receptors come from an adult in good health.

The genes are TRBV6-5 and TRBJ2-1, with 10 nucleotides matching TRBD2. The CDR3 length is 15 residues. Germline V CDR1 and CDR2: MNHEY, SVGAGI. V dropped 6 bases and J dropped 5; count of bases not matched to a gene: 7. The CDR3, as DNA: TGTGCCAGCAGCATAAGTAGCGGGGGGAACAATGAGCAGTTCTTC. Translated, it gives CASSISSGGNNEQFF.

The chain combines TRBV19 with TRBJ2-5; 12 bases are shared with TRBD2. V dropped 3 bases and J dropped 5; count of bases not matched to a gene: 10. This CDR3 comprises 17 residues. CDR1 and CDR2 from the germline V gene are LNHDA and SQIVND (reference sequence). The chain's CDR3 is CASSIRGTSGGFETQYF. Here the CDR3 DNA reads TGTGCCAGTAGTATCAGGGGAACTAGCGGGGGGTTTGAGACCCAGTACTTC.

This clone was seen a single time. The chain joins TRBV3-1 (or the pseudogene TRBV3-2) to TRBJ1-6; TRBD1 matches 9 bases. In germline, CDR1 is LGHDT, CDR2 YNNKEL (reference sequence). This CDR3 is built from 17 residues. Trimming took 1 base from V and 10 from J; bases not matched to a gene: 11. The CDR3 DNA follows: TGTGCCAGCAGCCAAGTCCTATCACAGGGGGCGCGATCACCCCTCCACTTT. It translates to CASSQVLSQGARSPLHF.

The chain combines TRBV15 with TRBJ2-7; the match to TRBD1 covers 7 bases. The CDR3 is made up of 15 amino acids. Germline lookup yields CDR1 LNHNV and CDR2 YYDKDF (reference sequence). Trimming at V came to 1 base and at J to 4 bases, leaving 7 bases not matched to a gene. The CDR3 reads CATSRGGGPTYEQYF. CDR3 nucleotide sequence: TGTGCCACCAGCAGAGGAGGGGGCCCTACTTACGAGCAGTACTTC.

This chain links TRBV25-1 with TRBJ1-1; D unresolved. The germline V gene encodes CDR1 MGHDK and CDR2 SYGVNS. This CDR3 is 12 amino acids long. The germline V and J ends were trimmed by 2 bases and 4 bases, with 5 bases remaining between them. The CDR3 loop reads CASSEVGTEAFF. CDR3 in DNA: TGTGCCAGCAGTGAAGTCGGCACTGAAGCTTTCTTT.

The V gene is TRBV6-5, the J gene TRBJ1-2; D perhaps matches TRBD1 (5 bases). The V end was cut by 4 bases, the J end by 7 bases, with 16 bases between. The CDR3 loop spans 14 amino acids. Germline CDR1 reads MNHEY; CDR2 reads SVGAGI. The DNA of the CDR3 is TGTGCCAGCAGTTTTCGGGGACCGTTGGGTGGCTACACCTTC. Its protein is CASSFRGPLGGYTF.

This chain connects TRBV3-1 (or the pseudogene TRBV3-2) to TRBJ1-2, with D maybe TRBD1 (6 bases). In germline, CDR1 is LGHDT, CDR2 YNNKEL (reference sequence). This CDR3 comprises 12 residues. Trimming shortened V by 0 bases and J by 10 bases, and 9 bases separated the two germline ends. The CDR3 nucleotides are TGTGCCAGCAGCCAAGAGGGGGGGGCCTACACCTTC. Translation: CASSQEGGAYTF.

The V gene is TRBV10-3, the J gene TRBJ1-1; 8 nucleotides line up with TRBD1. Germline V gene data show CDR1 as ENHRY and CDR2 as SYGVKD. The CDR3 runs 13 residues. Losses at the gene ends were 5 bases for V and 7 bases for J; bases not matched to a gene: 6. The CDR3 DNA is TGTGCCATCAGTCCGGGGACAGGCGGTGAAGCTTTCTTT. Amino acids: CAISPGTGGEAFF.

The genes are TRBV6-1 and TRBJ2-3; TRBD1 or TRBD2 may be the D gene (5 bases each). This CDR3 has 15 residues. Germline V CDR1 and CDR2: MNHNS, SASEGT. V was clipped by 2 bases and J by 2 bases, with 11 bases between them. CDR3 bases: TGTGCCAGCAGTGAAATGGGGCTAGCCACAGATACGCAGTATTTT. It yields the protein CASSEMGLATDTQYF.